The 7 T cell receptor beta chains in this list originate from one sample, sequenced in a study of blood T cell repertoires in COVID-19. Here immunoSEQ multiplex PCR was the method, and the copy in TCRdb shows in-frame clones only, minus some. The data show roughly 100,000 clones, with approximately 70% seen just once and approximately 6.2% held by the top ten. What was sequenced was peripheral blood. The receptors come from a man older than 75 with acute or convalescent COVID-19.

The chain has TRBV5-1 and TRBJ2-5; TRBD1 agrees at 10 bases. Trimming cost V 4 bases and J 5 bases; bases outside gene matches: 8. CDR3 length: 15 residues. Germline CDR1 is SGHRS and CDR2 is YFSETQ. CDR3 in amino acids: CASSPGTGVGETQYF. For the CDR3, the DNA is TGCGCCAGCAGCCCCGGGACAGGGGTAGGGGAGACCCAGTACTTC.

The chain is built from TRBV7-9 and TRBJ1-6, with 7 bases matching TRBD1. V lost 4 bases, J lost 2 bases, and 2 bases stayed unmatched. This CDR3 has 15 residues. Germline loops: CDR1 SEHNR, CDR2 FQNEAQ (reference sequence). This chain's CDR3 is CASSSGTAYNSPLHF. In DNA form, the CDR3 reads TGTGCCAGCAGCTCTGGGACAGCCTATAATTCACCCCTCCACTTT.

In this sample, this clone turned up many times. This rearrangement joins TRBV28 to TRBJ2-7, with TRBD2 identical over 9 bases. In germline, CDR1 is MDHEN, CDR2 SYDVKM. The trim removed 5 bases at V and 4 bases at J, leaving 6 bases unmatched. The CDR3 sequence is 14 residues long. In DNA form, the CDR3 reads TGTGCCAGCAGTACTAGCGGGCTCAAGTACGAGCAGTACTTC. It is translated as CASSTSGLKYEQYF.

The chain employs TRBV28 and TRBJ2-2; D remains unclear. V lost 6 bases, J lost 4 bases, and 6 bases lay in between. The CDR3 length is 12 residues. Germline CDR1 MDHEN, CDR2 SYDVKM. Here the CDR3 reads CASSPSTGELFF. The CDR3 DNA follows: TGTGCCAGCAGCCCTAGCACCGGGGAGCTGTTTTTT.

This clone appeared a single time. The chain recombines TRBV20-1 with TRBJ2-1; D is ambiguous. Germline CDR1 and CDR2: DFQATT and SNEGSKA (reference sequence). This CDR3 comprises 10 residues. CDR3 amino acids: CSAQLEEQFF. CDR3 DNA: TGCAGCGCCCAACTTGAGGAGCAGTTCTTC.

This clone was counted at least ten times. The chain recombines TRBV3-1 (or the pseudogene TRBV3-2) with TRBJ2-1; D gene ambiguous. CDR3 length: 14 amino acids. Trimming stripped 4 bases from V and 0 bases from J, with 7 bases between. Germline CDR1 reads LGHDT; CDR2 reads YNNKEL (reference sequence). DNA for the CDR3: TGTGCCAGCAGCCCCCTGAGCTCCTACAATGAGCAGTTCTTC. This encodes CASSPLSSYNEQFF.

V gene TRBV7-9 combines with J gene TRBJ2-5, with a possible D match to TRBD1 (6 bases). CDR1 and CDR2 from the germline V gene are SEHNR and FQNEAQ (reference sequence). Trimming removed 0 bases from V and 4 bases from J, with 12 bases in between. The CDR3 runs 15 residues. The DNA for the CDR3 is TGTGCCAGCAGCTTAGCGCTGGGCAGGGGAGAGACCCAGTACTTC. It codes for CASSLALGRGETQYF.